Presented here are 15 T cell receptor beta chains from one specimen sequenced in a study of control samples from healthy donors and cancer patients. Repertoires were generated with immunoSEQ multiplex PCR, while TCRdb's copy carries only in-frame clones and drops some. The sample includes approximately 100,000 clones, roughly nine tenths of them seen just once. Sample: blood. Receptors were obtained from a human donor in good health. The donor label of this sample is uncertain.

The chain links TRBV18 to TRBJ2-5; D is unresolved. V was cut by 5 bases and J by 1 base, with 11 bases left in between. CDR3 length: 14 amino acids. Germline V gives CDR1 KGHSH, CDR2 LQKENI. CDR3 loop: CASSSRRSQETQYF. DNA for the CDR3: TGTGCCAGCTCATCCCGACGGTCCCAAGAGACCCAGTACTTC.

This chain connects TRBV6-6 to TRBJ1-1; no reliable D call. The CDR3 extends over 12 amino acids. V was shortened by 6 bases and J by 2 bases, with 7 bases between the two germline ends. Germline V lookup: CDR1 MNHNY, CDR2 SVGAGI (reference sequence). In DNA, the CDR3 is TGTGCCAGCAGCCCTCCAAACACTGAAGCTTTCTTT. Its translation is CASSPPNTEAFF.

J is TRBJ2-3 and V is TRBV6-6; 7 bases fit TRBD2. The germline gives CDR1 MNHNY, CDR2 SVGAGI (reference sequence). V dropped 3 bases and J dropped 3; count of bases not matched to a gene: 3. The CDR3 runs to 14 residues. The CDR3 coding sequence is TGTGCCAGCAGTTATGGGGGGGGGACAGATACGCAGTATTTT. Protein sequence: CASSYGGGTDTQYF.

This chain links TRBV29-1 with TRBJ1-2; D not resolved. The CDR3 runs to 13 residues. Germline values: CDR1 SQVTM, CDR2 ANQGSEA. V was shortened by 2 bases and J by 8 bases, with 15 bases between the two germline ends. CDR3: CSVEWGSLAGYTF. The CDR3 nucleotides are TGCAGCGTTGAATGGGGTTCCCTTGCGGGCTACACCTTC.

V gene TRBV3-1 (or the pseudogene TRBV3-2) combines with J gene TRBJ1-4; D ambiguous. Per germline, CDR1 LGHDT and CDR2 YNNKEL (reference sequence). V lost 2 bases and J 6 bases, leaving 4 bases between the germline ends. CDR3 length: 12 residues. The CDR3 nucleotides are TGTGCCAGCAGCCAACACCATGAAAAACTGTTTTTT. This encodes CASSQHHEKLFF.

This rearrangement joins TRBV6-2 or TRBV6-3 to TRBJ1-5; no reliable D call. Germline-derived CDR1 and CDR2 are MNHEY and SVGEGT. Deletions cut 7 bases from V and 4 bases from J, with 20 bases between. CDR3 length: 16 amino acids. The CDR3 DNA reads TGTGCCAGCACCCCAATCCCAAGGGCGGGAAATCAGCCCCAGCATTTT. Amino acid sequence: CASTPIPRAGNQPQHF.

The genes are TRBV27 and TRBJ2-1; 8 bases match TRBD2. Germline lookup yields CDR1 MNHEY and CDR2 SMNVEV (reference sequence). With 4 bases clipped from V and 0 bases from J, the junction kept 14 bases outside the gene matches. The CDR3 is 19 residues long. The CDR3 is CASSWYSGVTGVSYNEQFF. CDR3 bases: TGTGCCAGCAGTTGGTATAGCGGGGTTACGGGTGTCTCCTACAATGAGCAGTTCTTC.

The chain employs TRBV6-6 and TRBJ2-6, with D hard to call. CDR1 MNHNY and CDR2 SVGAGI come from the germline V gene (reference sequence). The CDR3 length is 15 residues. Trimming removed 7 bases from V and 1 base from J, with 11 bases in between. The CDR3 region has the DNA TGTGCCAGCACTTCCGCGAGGTCTGGGGCCAACGTCCTGACTTTC. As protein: CASTSARSGANVLTF.

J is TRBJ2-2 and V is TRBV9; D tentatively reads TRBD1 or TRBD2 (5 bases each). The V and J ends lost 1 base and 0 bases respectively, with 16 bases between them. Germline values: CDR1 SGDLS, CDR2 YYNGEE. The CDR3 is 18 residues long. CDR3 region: CASSVSTWGRANTGELFF. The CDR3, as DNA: TGTGCCAGCAGCGTAAGCACTTGGGGACGGGCGAACACCGGGGAGCTGTTTTTT.

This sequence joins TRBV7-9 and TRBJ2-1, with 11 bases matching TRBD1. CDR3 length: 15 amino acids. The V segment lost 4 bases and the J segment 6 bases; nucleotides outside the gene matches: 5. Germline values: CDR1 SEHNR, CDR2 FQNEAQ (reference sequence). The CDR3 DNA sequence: TGTGCCAGCAGCTACGGGACAGGGGGGATCAATGAGCAGTTCTTC. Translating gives CASSYGTGGINEQFF.

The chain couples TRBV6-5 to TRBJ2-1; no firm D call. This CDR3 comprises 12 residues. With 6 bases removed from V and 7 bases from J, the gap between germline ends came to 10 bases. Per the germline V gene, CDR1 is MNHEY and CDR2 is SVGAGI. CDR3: CASRSVGNEQFF. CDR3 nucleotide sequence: TGTGCCAGCAGATCGGTGGGGAATGAGCAGTTCTTC.

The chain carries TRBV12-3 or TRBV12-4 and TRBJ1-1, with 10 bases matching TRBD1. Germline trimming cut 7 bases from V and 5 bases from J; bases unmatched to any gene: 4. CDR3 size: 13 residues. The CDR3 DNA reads TGTGCCAGCACCCGGACAGGGGGGACTGAAGCTTTCTTT. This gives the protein CASTRTGGTEAFF.

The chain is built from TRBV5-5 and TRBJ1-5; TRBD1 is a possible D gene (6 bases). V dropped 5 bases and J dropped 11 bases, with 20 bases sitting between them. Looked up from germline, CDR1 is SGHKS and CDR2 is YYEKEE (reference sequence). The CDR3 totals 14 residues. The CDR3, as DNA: TGTGCCAGCAGTACCAGGGAGGGGGATGGGGCCCAGCATTTT. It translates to CASSTREGDGAQHF.

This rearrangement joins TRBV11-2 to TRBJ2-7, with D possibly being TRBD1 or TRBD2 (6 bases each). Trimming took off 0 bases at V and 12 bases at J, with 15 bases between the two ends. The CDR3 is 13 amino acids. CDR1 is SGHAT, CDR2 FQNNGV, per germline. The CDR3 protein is CASSLDLPGEAYF. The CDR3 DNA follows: TGTGCCAGCAGCTTAGATTTGCCAGGGGAGGCGTACTTC.

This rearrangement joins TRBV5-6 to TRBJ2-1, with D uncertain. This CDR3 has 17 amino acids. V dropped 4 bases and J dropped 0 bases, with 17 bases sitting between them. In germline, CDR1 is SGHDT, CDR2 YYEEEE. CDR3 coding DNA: TGTGCCAGCAGCGTGGAAGACTGGTTCAACTCCTACAATGAGCAGTTCTTC. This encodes CASSVEDWFNSYNEQFF.